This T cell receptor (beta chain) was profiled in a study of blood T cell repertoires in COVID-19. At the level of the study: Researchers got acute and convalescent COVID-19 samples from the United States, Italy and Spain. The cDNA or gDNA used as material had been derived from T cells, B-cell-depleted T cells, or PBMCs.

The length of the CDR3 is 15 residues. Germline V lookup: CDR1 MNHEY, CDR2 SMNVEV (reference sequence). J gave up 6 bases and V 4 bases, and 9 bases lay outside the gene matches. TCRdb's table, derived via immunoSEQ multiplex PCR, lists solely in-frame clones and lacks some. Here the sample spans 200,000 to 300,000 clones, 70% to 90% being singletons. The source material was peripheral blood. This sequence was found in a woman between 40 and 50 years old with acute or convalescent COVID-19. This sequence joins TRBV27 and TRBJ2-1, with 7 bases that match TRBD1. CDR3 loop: CASSSALTGFNEQFF. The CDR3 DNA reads TGTGCCAGCAGTTCGGCCCTGACAGGGTTCAATGAGCAGTTCTTC.